Listed below are T cell receptor beta chains from one sample, sequenced in a study of OX40 agonist ivuxolimab in advanced cancers. Data came from immunoSEQ multiplex PCR; TCRdb stores just in-frame clones and leaves some out. The sample consists of about 67,000 clones, about 88% of them appearing once. Sequenced here: CD4+ or CD8+ T cells sorted from blood, sampled in a trial of the OX40 agonist ivuxolimab. These receptors were collected from an adult with an advanced solid tumor such as melanoma, head and neck, liver or kidney cancer. Both conserved end residues are part of each CDR3. D genes are given only for firm matches. Some rows have no size entry. The others give once, few or many, or a class for an expanded clone.

TRBJ2-1 | 14 | NA | NA | TRBV18 | CASSPISQINEQFF | TGTGCCAGCTCACCGATCTCCCAGATCAATGAGCAGTTCTTC
TRBJ2-7 | 13 | once | TRBD1 | TRBV29-1 | CSGASTGSYEQYF | TGCAGCGGGGCTTCGACAGGGAGTTACGAGCAGTACTTC
TRBJ2-7 | 15 | once | TRBD1 | TRBV7-9 | CASSLARTGSHEQYF | TGTGCCAGCAGCTTAGCCCGGACAGGGTCCCACGAGCAGTACTTC
TRBJ2-7 | 15 | few | TRBD2 | TRBV4-1 | CASSDLWEGTYEQYF | TGCGCCAGCAGCGACCTTTGGGAGGGAACCTACGAGCAGTACTTC
TRBJ2-5 | 16 | NA | TRBD2 | TRBV27 | CASSSVGRVLGETQYF | TGTGCCAGCAGTTCCGTCGGGAGGGTTTTGGGGGAGACCCAGTACTTC
TRBJ2-7 | 11 | NA | NA | TRBV6-1 | CASRNSYEQYF | TGTGCCAGCAGAAACTCCTACGAGCAGTACTTC
TRBJ2-2 | 20 | NA | TRBD2 | TRBV28 | CASSFLRGTSGRPNTGELFF | TGTGCCAGCAGTTTTTTGAGGGGGACTAGCGGGAGACCCAACACCGGGGAGCTGTTTTTT
TRBJ2-7 | 15 | NA | TRBD2 | TRBV6-5 | CASSRPTSGSSEQYF | TGTGCCAGCAGCCGACCGACTAGCGGGTCGTCCGAGCAGTACTTC
TRBJ1-5 | 15 | NA | NA | TRBV9 | CASSVEPDSNQPQHF | TGTGCCAGCAGCGTGGAACCCGATAGCAATCAGCCCCAGCATTTT
TRBJ2-2 | 20 | NA | TRBD1 | TRBV27 | CASSLRQGLARTKNTGELFF | TGTGCCAGCAGTTTACGACAGGGCTTGGCCCGAACGAAGAACACCGGGGAGCTGTTTTTT
TRBJ1-3 | 15 | NA | NA | TRBV7-2 | CASSYNSGSGNTIYF | TGTGCCAGCAGCTACAATTCAGGGTCCGGAAACACCATATATTTT
TRBJ2-2 | 17 | NA | TRBD1 | TRBV4-3 | CASSQDQRRGRTGELFF | TGCGCCAGCAGCCAAGATCAGCGCAGGGGGCGGACCGGGGAGCTGTTTTTT
TRBJ2-2 | 16 | NA | NA | TRBV7-9 | CASSKLGHLDTGELFF | TGTGCCAGCAGCAAGCTGGGACATCTCGACACCGGGGAGCTGTTTTTT
TRBJ2-1 | 16 | NA | NA | TRBV5-1 | CASSPRSGSGYNEQFF | TGCGCCAGCAGCCCTCGTAGCGGCTCGGGCTACAATGAGCAGTTCTTC
TRBJ2-7 | 14 | NA | NA | TRBV28 | CASSLSTSRYEQYF | TGTGCCAGCAGTTTATCGACTAGTAGATACGAGCAGTACTTC
TRBJ1-1 | 15 | NA | TRBD1 | TRBV19 | CASSSDRGLITEAFF | TGTGCCAGTAGTTCCGACAGGGGGTTGATCACTGAAGCTTTCTTT
TRBJ1-1 | 13 | NA | TRBD1 | TRBV11-3 | CASSLAGQVSSFF | TGTGCCAGCAGCTTAGCCGGACAGGTCTCGTCTTTCTTT
TRBJ2-7 | 14 | once | NA | TRBV5-1 | CASSLGQGPSEQYF | TGCGCCAGCAGCTTGGGGCAGGGGCCCTCCGAGCAGTACTTC
TRBJ2-3 | 12 | NA | NA | TRBV2 | CASSGLRDTQYF | TGTGCCAGCAGCGGGTTGAGAGATACGCAGTATTTT
TRBJ1-2 | 14 | NA | TRBD1 | TRBV28 | CASSPSRGPYGYTF | TGTGCCAGCAGTCCTAGTAGGGGGCCGTATGGCTACACCTTC
TRBJ2-5 | 16 | NA | TRBD2 | TRBV5-4 | CASSLRREGRGETQYF | TGTGCCAGCAGCTTGCGGCGGGAGGGCCGCGGGGAGACCCAGTACTTC
TRBJ2-7 | 14 | NA | TRBD2 | TRBV19 | CASSTSGRQYEQYF | TGTGCCAGTAGTACAAGCGGGAGGCAGTACGAGCAGTACTTC
TRBJ2-1 | 14 | NA | NA | TRBV15 | CATMGSISYPRQFF | TGTGCCACGATGGGGAGTATTTCTTACCCGAGGCAGTTCTTC
TRBJ1-1 | 15 | NA | NA | TRBV28 | CASSFQGSVDTEAFF | TGTGCCAGCAGTTTTCAGGGGAGCGTCGACACTGAAGCTTTCTTT
TRBJ1-5 | 17 | NA | TRBD1 | TRBV28 | CASSAGTGTMVNQPQHF | TGTGCCAGCAGTGCCGGGACAGGGACAATGGTAAATCAGCCCCAGCATTTT
TRBJ2-3 | 14 | once | TRBD1 | TRBV6-1 | CASKSTGSTDTQYF | TGTGCCAGCAAGTCGACAGGGAGCACAGATACGCAGTATTTT
TRBJ2-5 | 11 | NA | NA | TRBV7-6 | CASSGGETQYF | TGTGCCAGCAGCGGGGGGGAGACCCAGTACTTC
TRBJ2-7 | 14 | NA | NA | TRBV12-5 | CASGLGHDPYEQYF | TGTGCTAGTGGTTTGGGACACGATCCCTACGAGCAGTACTTC
TRBJ2-6 | 16 | NA | TRBD1 | TRBV2 | CASSGTGGAGANVLTF | TGTGCCAGCAGTGGGACAGGGGGCGCTGGGGCCAACGTCCTGACTTTC
TRBJ1-3 | 13 | NA | NA | TRBV5-6 | CASSITRGNTIYF | TGTGCCAGCAGCATAACCAGGGGTAACACCATATATTTT
TRBJ2-2 | 13 | NA | TRBD2 | TRBV5-8 | CASTREAGGELFF | TGTGCCAGCACCCGGGAGGCTGGAGGGGAGCTGTTTTTT
TRBJ2-1 | 17 | NA | TRBD2 | TRBV4-2 | CASSQVPAGGLGDEQFF | TGTGCCAGCAGCCAGGTCCCAGCGGGAGGGCTGGGGGATGAGCAGTTCTTC
TRBJ2-5 | 15 | NA | TRBD1 | TRBV7-9 | CASSARVTGSETQYF | TGTGCCAGCAGCGCGAGAGTGACAGGGTCAGAGACCCAGTACTTC
TRBJ1-2 | 14 | NA | NA | TRBV28 | CASSFPDRPYGYTF | TGTGCCAGCAGTTTCCCGGACAGACCCTATGGCTACACCTTC
TRBJ1-1 | 13 | NA | NA | TRBV28 | CASRIQGRTEAFF | TGTGCCAGCAGGATACAGGGTCGCACTGAAGCTTTCTTT
TRBJ2-6 | 17 | NA | TRBD1 | TRBV12-5 | CASGYRGSGSGANVLTF | TGTGCTAGTGGGTACAGGGGTTCCGGCTCTGGGGCCAACGTCCTGACTTTC
TRBJ2-3 | 14 | NA | NA | TRBV5-5 | CASSFTRRTDTQYF | TGTGCCAGCAGCTTTACTAGGCGCACAGATACGCAGTATTTT
TRBJ2-7 | 17 | NA | NA | TRBV28 | CASSLNPAYPFSYEQYF | TGTGCCAGCAGTTTAAACCCTGCCTACCCTTTCTCCTACGAGCAGTACTTC
TRBJ2-1 | 14 | NA | NA | TRBV29-1 | CSVQEGSSYNEQFF | TGCAGCGTTCAGGAGGGCAGCTCCTACAATGAGCAGTTCTTC
TRBJ1-1 | 14 | NA | TRBD1 | TRBV29-1 | CSVQRQGGTTEAFF | TGCAGCGTCCAGAGACAGGGGGGAACCACTGAAGCTTTCTTT
TRBJ2-7 | 15 | NA | TRBD2 | TRBV5-1 | CASRLAGGPPYEQYF | TGCGCCAGCAGACTAGCGGGAGGGCCGCCCTACGAGCAGTACTTC
TRBJ2-7 | 15 | NA | TRBD2 | TRBV18 | CASSPPGLTSYEQYF | TGTGCCAGCTCACCACCGGGACTAACCTCCTACGAGCAGTACTTC
TRBJ1-2 | 14 | NA | NA | TRBV6-1 | CASSEAQGTDGYTF | TGTGCCAGCAGTGAAGCCCAGGGGACGGACGGCTACACCTTC
TRBJ1-2 | 14 | NA | NA | TRBV6-5 | CASSYMQGNYGYTF | TGTGCCAGCAGTTACATGCAGGGCAACTATGGCTACACCTTC
TRBJ2-1 | 14 | NA | NA | TRBV7-9 | CASRAGQTYNEQFF | TGTGCCAGCAGAGCGGGACAGACTTACAATGAGCAGTTCTTC
TRBJ1-3 | 15 | NA | NA | TRBV6-6 | CASRADGLSGNTIYF | TGTGCCAGCAGGGCAGACGGTCTATCTGGAAACACCATATATTTT
TRBJ2-7 | 13 | NA | TRBD2 | TRBV19 | CASSNSGSDEQYF | TGTGCCAGTAGTAATAGCGGGAGCGACGAGCAGTACTTC
TRBJ2-3 | 18 | NA | TRBD1 | TRBV15 | CATSRGEGQVGRTDTQYF | TGTGCCACCAGCAGAGGTGAGGGACAGGTCGGACGCACAGATACGCAGTATTTT
TRBJ2-3 | 20 | few | TRBD2 | TRBV5-1 | CASSLAGPRTSGGGTDTQYF | TGCGCCAGCAGCTTGGCGGGTCCTCGGACTAGCGGGGGGGGCACAGATACGCAGTATTTT
TRBJ2-6 | 13 | NA | NA | TRBV10-3 | CAISAQGVNVLTF | TGTGCCATCAGTGCTCAGGGCGTCAACGTCCTGACTTTC
TRBJ2-4 | 14 | NA | NA | TRBV27 | CASSTGDDKNIQYF | TGTGCCAGCAGTACCGGTGACGACAAAAACATTCAGTACTTC
TRBJ1-1 | 13 | NA | TRBD1 | TRBV29-1 | CSAGQGVATEAFF | TGCAGCGCTGGACAGGGGGTCGCCACTGAAGCTTTCTTT
TRBJ2-3 | 14 | NA | TRBD2 | TRBV7-2 | CASSLSGTTDTQYF | TGTGCCAGCAGCCTTAGCGGGACTACAGATACGCAGTATTTT
TRBJ2-7 | 17 | NA | TRBD2 | TRBV27 | CASKARSGVAGVGEQYF | TGTGCCAGCAAGGCTCGATCTGGGGTAGCGGGAGTCGGCGAGCAGTACTTC
TRBJ1-1 | 12 | NA | NA | TRBV7-9 | CASSLALAEAFF | TGTGCCAGCAGCTTAGCGCTCGCTGAAGCTTTCTTT
TRBJ2-1 | 14 | NA | TRBD2 | TRBV29-1 | CSALPGLADSEQFF | TGCAGCGCCCTGCCGGGACTAGCGGACTCAGAGCAGTTCTTC
TRBJ2-7 | 17 | NA | NA | TRBV28 | CASSLDALGQYSYEQYF | TGTGCCAGCAGTTTAGACGCTTTAGGACAGTATTCCTACGAGCAGTACTTC